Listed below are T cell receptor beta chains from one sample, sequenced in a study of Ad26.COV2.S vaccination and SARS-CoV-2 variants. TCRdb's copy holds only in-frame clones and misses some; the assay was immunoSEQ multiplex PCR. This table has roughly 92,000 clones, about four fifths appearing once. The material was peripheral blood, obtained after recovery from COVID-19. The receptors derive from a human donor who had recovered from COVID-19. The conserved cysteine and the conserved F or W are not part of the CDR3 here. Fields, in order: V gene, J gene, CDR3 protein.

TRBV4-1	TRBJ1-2	ASSQVGQGAGLNYGYT
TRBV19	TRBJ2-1	ASSIGPSSYNEQF
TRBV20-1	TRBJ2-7	SASPTSYEQY
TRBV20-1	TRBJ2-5	SASIAGGQMKETQY
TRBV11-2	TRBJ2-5	ASSSAYQETQY
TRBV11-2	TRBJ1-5	ASSASPNQPQH
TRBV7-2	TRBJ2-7	ASSLSGYEQY
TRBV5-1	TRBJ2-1	ASSLEAETSYNEQF
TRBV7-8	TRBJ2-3	ASSLVGGSGTDTQY
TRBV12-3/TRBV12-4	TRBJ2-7	ASSFGTTAEQY
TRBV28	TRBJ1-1	ADPRVPEAF
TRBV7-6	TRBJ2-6	ASSSDGSGANVLT
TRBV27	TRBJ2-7	ATRVGAGYEQY
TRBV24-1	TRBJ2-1	ATSESGTLDNEQF
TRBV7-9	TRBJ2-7	ASSFRDGGDGPYEQY
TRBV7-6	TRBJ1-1	ASSPGFTFMNTEAF
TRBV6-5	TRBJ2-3	ASQERVLDTQY
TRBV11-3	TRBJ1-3	ASSLSPGPGNTIY
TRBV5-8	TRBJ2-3	ASSLGGWVDTQY
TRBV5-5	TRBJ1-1	ASSPDRATEAF
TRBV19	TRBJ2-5	ASSLGLADQETQY
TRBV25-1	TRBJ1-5	ASSGQDFNQPQH
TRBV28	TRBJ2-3	ASRRFLRRDRADTQY
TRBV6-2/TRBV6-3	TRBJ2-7	ASSAGTGEAYEQY
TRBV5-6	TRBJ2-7	ASRSTDQGFQAYEQY
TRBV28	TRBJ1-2	ASSLSGTVKILYGYT
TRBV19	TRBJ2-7	ASSMFSQDNSYEQY
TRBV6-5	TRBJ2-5	ASSYSGLAASETQY
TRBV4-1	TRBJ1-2	ASSQNRGHYGYT
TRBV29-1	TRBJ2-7	SVEVWRKDRRSYEQY
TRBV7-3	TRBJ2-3	ASSLTPGPDTQY
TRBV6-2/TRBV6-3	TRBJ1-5	ASSYFGRYNQPQH
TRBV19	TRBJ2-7	ASSIPGSNREQY
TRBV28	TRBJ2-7	ASSPTGDNYEQY
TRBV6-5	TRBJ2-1	ASKIGNNEQF
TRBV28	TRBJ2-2	ASSFALGGNTGELF
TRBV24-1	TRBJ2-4	ATSDRTSGAKNIQY
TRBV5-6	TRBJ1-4	ASSPGTSTNEKLF
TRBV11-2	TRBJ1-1	ASSLGQVLNWMNTEAF
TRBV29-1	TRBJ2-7	SVDGRAQGGQY
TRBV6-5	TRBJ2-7	ASGWVEQY
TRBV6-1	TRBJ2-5	ASSEAPGQETQY
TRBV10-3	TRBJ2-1	AISDDGTSGRYNEQF
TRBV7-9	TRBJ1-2	ASSPISAVRPLWYGYT
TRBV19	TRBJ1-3	ASSIVSLRRNTIY
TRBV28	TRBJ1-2	ASSPGLIYGYT
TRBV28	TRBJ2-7	ASSYPGGVYEQY
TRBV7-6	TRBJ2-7	ASSSEVAYEQY
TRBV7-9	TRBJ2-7	ASSLAEGGEQY
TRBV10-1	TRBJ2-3	ASSYGLATDTQY
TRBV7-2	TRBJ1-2	ASSFHPGQGAGYT
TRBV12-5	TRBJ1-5	ASGWALGGPQH
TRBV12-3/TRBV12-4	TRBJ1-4	ASSLRSNEKLF
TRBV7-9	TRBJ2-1	ASSLISRDNEQF
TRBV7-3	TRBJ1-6	ASSGDRGNSPLH